This TCR beta chain was identified in a study of Graves' ophthalmopathy and Graves' hyperthyroidism. Diagnoses were established from clinical symptoms, serum thyroxine, TRAb, thyroid ultrasound and orbital computed tomography. Study-level results: The model's prediction of ophthalmopathy progression had around 70% sensitivity and 72% to 80% specificity. With about 86% sensitivity and over 65% specificity, a 13-signature model separated ophthalmopathy from stable hyperthyroidism.

The sequenced template was RNA, covering the TCR beta CDR3 region. Investigators did first-round RT-PCR with HTBI primers, then second-round multiplex PCR. TCRdb called the multiplex PCR reads again in MiXCR, with one record for every CDR3 protein. Among approximately 210,000 distinct CDR3 sequences listed, about a fifth were seen once. The table lists this clonotype with many counts. The antigen remains unidentified. Sequencing used peripheral blood. The origin of this receptor is a woman aged 50 to 60 with Graves' ophthalmopathy.

The CDR3 reads CATSRGIGTGISGNTIYF. In DNA form, the CDR3 reads TGTGCCACCAGCAGAGGAATCGGGACAGGGATTTCTGGAAACACCATATATTTT. The gene calls are TRBV15 and TRBJ1-3, with 9 bases fitting TRBD1. With V trimmed by 1 base and J by 1 base, 8 bases remained unmatched. Germline V gene data show CDR1 as LNHNV and CDR2 as YYDKDF (reference sequence). This CDR3 comprises 18 residues. The whole variable domain, filled in from reference TRBV15 and TRBJ1-3, reads DAMVIQNPRYQVTQFGKPVTLSCSQTLNHNVMYWYQQKSSQAPKLLFHYYDKDFNNEADTPDNFQSRRPNTSFCFLDIRSPGLGDTAMYLCATSRGIGTGISGNTIYFGEGSWLTVV.